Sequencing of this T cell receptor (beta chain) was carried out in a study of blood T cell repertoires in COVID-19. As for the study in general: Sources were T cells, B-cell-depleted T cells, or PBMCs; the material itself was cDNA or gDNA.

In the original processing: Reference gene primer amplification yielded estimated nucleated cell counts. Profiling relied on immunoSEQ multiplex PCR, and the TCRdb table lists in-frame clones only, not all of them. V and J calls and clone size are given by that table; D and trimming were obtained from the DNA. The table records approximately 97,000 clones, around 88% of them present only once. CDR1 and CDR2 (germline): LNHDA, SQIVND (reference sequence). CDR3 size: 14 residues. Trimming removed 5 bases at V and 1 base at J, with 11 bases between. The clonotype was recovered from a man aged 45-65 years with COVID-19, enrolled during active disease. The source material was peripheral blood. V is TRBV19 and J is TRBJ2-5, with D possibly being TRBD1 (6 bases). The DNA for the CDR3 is TGTGCCAGTAGTCTCCAGACAGGCCAAGAGACCCAGTACTTC. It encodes CASSLQTGQETQYF.